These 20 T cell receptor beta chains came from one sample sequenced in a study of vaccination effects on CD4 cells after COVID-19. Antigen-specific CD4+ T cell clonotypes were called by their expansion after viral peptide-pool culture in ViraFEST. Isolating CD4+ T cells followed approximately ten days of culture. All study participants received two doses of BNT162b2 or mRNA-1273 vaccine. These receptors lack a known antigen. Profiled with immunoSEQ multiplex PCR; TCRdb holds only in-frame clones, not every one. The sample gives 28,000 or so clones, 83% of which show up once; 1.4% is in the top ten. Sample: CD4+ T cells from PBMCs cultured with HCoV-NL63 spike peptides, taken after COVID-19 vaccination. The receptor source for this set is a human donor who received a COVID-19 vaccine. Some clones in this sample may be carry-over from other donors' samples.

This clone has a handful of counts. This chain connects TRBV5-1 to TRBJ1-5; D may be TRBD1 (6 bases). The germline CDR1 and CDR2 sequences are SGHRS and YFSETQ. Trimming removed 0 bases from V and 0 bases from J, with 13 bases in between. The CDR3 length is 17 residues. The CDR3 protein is CASSLALGHYSNQPQHF. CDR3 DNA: TGCGCCAGCAGCTTGGCGCTGGGACACTATAGCAATCAGCCCCAGCATTTT.

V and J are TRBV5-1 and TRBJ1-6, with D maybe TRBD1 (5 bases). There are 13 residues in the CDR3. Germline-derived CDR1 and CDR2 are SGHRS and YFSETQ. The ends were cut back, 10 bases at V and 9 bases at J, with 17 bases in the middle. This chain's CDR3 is CAGRGLRFSPLHF. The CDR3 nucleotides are TGCGCCGGCCGGGGACTTCGGTTTTCACCCCTCCACTTT.

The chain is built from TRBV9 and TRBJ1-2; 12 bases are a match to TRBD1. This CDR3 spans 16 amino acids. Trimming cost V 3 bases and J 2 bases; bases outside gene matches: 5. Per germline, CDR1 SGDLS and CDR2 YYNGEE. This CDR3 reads CASSGGQGASNYGYTF. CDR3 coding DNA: TGTGCCAGCAGCGGGGGACAGGGGGCCTCAAACTATGGCTACACCTTC.

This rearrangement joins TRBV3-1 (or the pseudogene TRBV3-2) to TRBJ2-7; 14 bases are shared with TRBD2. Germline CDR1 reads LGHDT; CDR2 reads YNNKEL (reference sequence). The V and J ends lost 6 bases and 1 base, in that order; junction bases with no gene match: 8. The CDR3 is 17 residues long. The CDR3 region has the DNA TGTGCCAGCAGGGCGGGACTAGCGGGGGTGCTATCCTACGAGCAGTACGTC. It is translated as CASRAGLAGVLSYEQYV.

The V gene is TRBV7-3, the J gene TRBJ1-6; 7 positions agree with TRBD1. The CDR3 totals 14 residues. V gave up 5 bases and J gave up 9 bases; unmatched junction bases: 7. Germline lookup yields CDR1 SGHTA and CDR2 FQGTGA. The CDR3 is CASSARPGGSPLHF. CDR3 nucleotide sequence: TGTGCCAGCAGCGCCCGGCCAGGGGGTTCACCCCTCCACTTT.

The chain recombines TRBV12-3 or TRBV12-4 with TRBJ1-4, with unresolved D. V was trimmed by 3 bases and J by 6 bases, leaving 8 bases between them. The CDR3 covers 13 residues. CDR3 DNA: TGTGCCAGCAGTTTTGACGGGTATGAAAAACTGTTTTTT. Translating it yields CASSFDGYEKLFF.

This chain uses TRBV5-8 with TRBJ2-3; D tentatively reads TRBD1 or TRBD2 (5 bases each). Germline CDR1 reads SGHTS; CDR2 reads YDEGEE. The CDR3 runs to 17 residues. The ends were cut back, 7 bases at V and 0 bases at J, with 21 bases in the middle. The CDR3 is CASPSGLLTLSTDTQYF. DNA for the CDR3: TGTGCCAGCCCGTCGGGGCTCCTTACACTTAGCACAGATACGCAGTATTTT.

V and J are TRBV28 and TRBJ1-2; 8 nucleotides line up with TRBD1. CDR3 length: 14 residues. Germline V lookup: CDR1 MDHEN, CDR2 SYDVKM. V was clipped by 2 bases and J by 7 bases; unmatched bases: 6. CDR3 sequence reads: CASSLADRVFGYTF. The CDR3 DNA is TGTGCCAGCAGTTTAGCGGACAGGGTGTTTGGCTACACCTTC.

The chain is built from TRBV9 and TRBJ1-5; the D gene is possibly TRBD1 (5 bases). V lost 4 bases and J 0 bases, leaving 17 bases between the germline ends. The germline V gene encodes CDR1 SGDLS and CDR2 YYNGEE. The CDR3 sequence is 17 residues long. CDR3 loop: CASSPTDSLYSNQPQHF. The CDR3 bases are TGTGCCAGCAGCCCCACAGACAGCCTCTATAGCAATCAGCCCCAGCATTTT.

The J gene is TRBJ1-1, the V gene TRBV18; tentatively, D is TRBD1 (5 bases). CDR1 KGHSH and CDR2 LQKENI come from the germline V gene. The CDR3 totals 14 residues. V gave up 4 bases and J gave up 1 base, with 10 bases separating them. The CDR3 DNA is TGTGCCAGCTCACAGGGGCAGGGGAACACTGAAGCTTTCTTT. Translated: CASSQGQGNTEAFF.

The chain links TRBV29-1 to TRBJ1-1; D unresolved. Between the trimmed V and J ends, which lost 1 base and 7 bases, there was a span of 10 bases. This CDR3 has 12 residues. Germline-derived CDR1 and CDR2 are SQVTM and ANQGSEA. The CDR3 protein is CSVEVPPREAFF. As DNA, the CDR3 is TGCAGCGTTGAAGTACCACCCCGTGAAGCTTTCTTT.

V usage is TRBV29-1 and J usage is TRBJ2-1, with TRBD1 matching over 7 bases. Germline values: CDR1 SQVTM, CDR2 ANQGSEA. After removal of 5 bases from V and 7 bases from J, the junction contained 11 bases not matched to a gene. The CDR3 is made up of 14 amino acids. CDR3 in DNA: TGCAGCGTTCTCCCGCTACAGGGGATGAATGAGCAGTTCTTC. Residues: CSVLPLQGMNEQFF.

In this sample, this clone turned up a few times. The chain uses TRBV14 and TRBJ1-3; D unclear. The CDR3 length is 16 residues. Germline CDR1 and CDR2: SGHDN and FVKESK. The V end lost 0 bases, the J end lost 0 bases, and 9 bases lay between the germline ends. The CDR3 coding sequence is TGTGCCAGCAGCCAAGAAAGGGTCTACTCTGGAAACACCATATATTTT. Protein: CASSQERVYSGNTIYF.

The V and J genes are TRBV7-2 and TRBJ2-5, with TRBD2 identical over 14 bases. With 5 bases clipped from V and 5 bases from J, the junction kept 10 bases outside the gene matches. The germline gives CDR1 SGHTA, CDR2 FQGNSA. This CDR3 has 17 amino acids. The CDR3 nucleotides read TGTGCCAGCAGCACGACTAGCGGGGGGGCCTTTGGGGAGACCCAGTACTTC. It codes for CASSTTSGGAFGETQYF.

CDR3 coding DNA: TGTGCCAGCAGTTCCGGGACTAACCAAGCGGGGACCCAGTACTTC. Its translation is CASSSGTNQAGTQYF. This chain uses TRBV7-3 with TRBJ2-5; 7 nucleotides align to TRBD2. Trimming at V came to 6 bases and at J to 7 bases, leaving 14 bases not matched to a gene. Germline CDR1 and CDR2: SGHTA and FQGTGA. The CDR3 is 15 residues long.

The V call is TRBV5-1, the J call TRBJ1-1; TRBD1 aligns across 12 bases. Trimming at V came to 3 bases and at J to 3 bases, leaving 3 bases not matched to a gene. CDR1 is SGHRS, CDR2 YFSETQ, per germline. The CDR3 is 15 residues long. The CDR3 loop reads CASSWDRGPYTEAFF. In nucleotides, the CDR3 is TGCGCCAGCAGCTGGGACAGGGGGCCCTACACTGAAGCTTTCTTT.

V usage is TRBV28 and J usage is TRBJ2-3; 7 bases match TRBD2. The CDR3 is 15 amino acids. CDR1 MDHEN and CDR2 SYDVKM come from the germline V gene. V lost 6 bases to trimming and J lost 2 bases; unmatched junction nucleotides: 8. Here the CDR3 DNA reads TGTGCCAGCAGCCTCCGGGACTACTACACAGATACGCAGTATTTT. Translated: CASSLRDYYTDTQYF.

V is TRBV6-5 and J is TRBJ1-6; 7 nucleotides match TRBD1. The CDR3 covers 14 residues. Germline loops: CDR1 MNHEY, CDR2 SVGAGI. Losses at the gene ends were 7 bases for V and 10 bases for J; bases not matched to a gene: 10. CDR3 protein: CASTLGQPLSPLHF. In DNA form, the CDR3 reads TGTGCCAGCACCCTGGGACAGCCGCTCTCACCCCTCCACTTT.

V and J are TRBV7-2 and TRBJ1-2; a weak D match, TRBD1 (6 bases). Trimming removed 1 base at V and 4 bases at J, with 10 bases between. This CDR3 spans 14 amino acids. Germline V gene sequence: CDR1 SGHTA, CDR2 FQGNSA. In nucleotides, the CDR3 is TGTGCCAGCAGCTTAGTGGGGGCGACCTATGGCTACACCTTC. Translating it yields CASSLVGATYGYTF.

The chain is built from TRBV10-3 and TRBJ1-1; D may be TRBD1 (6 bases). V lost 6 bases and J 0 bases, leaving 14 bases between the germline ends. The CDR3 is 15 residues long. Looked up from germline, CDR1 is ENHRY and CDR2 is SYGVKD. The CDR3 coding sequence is TGTGCCATCAGGGGAAAGACAGGAATGAACACTGAAGCTTTCTTT. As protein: CAIRGKTGMNTEAFF.